Listed below are T cell receptor beta chains from one sample, sequenced in a study of cytomegalovirus exposure and HLA in healthy donors. Profiled with immunoSEQ multiplex PCR; TCRdb holds only in-frame clones, not every one. The repertoire table contains 70,000 to 85,000 clones. Sequencing was done on a sample of PBMCs. The receptors derive from a female donor in good health and CMV-seropositive. CDR3s include the opening cysteine and the closing phenylalanine or tryptophan. The D gene is left open where the match is weak.

>.|TRBJ1-2|TRBV19
TGTGCCAGTAGTGTCCTAAACTATGGCTACACCTTC
CASSVLNYGYTF
>TRBD2|TRBJ2-3|TRBV30
TGTGCCTGGGACCTTGGGACTAGCGGGGGCACAGATACGCAGTATTTT
CAWDLGTSGGTDTQYF
>TRBD1|TRBJ2-1|TRBV29-1
TGCAGCGTTTATTTGGGACAGGGGTCCTACAATGAGCAGTTCTTC
CSVYLGQGSYNEQFF
>TRBD1|TRBJ2-7|TRBV9
TGTGCCAGCAGCGAAACGGGACAGGGGACCTACGAGCAGTACTTC
CASSETGQGTYEQYF
>TRBD2|TRBJ2-1|TRBV7-9
TGTGCCAGCAGCTTAGACGATTGGACTAGCGCCAATGAGCAGTTCTTC
CASSLDDWTSANEQFF
>.|TRBJ1-6|TRBV27
TGTGCCAGCAGTTTTAGCTCATTGACTAAGGAGGCCCTCCACTTT
CASSFSSLTKEALHF
>.|TRBJ2-7|TRBV5-5
TGTGCCAGCAGCTTGGGAACACACTACGAGCAGTACTTC
CASSLGTHYEQYF
>.|TRBJ2-1|TRBV30
TGTGCCAGTCAGGGGACCCCCCTGTACAATGAGCAGTTCTTC
CASQGTPLYNEQFF
>.|TRBJ1-1|TRBV6-1
TGTGCCAGCAGTCGGGTAGGGGATCCGAACACTGAAGCTTTCTTT
CASSRVGDPNTEAFF
>.|TRBJ2-7|TRBV27
TGTGCCAGCAGTTTTCAGGGCAGGCGGTACGAGCAGTACTTC
CASSFQGRRYEQYF
>.|TRBJ1-5|TRBV4-1
TGCGCCAGCAGCCAAGATACGGGGAACGTCCAGCCCCAGCATTTT
CASSQDTGNVQPQHF
>.|TRBJ2-3|TRBV7-9
TGTGCCAGCAGGCAACGTCCAACAGGGAAAGGAGATACGCAGTATTTT
CASRQRPTGKGDTQYF
>.|TRBJ1-5|TRBV2
TGTGCCAGCAGTGAACCGAGACTAATGGAGCCCCAGCATTTT
CASSEPRLMEPQHF
>TRBD1|TRBJ2-1|TRBV20-1
TGCAGTGCTAGTCCGGACAGGGAGCAGTTCTTC
CSASPDREQFF
>.|TRBJ2-2|TRBV28
TGTGCCAGCAGTTCAAGACGGGGTTTCACCGGGGAGCTGTTTTTT
CASSSRRGFTGELFF
>TRBD2|TRBJ2-3|TRBV9
TGTGCCAGCAGCGCGGAAGCGGGAGACCTCACAGATACGCAGTATTTT
CASSAEAGDLTDTQYF
>TRBD1|TRBJ2-1|TRBV18
TGTGCCAGCTCACTCAACCCCGGACAGGGGAAGAGAAATGAGCAGTTCTTC
CASSLNPGQGKRNEQFF
>TRBD1|TRBJ2-7|TRBV6-5
TGTGCCAGCAGTCCCACAGGGGCGCAGAACTACGAGCAGTACTTC
CASSPTGAQNYEQYF
>.|TRBJ1-1|TRBV2
TGTGCCAGCATCGCGGGGGGGACGAGCACTGAAGCTTTCTTT
CASIAGGTSTEAFF